This passage covers 2 T cell receptor beta chains from one sample sequenced in a study of OX40 agonist ivuxolimab in advanced cancers. Here immunoSEQ multiplex PCR was the method, and the copy in TCRdb shows in-frame clones only, minus some. The data contain tens of thousands of clones, less than 90% of them singletons. The sequenced sample was CD4+ or CD8+ T cells sorted from blood, obtained in a trial of the OX40 agonist ivuxolimab. These receptors were collected from an adult with an advanced solid tumor such as melanoma, head and neck, liver or kidney cancer.

V and J are TRBV6-4 and TRBJ1-2; D gene uncertain. Germline V CDR1 and CDR2: MRHNA, SNTAGT. With 5 bases removed from V and 0 bases from J, the gap between germline ends came to 13 bases. The CDR3 covers 15 residues. The CDR3 sequence: CASSQNRGTNYGYTF. In DNA, the CDR3 is TGTGCCAGCAGTCAAAACCGGGGAACTAACTATGGCTACACCTTC.

The table lists this clone with a few counts. The CDR3 region is CASSYPRRQGQETQYF. The CDR3 bases are TGTGCCAGCAGTTACCCAAGGAGACAGGGCCAAGAGACCCAGTACTTC. J is TRBJ2-5 and V is TRBV6-6; 7 bases are shared with TRBD1. Trimming cost V 2 bases and J 1 base; bases outside gene matches: 7. Germline values: CDR1 MNHNY, CDR2 SVGAGI (reference sequence). This CDR3 has 16 amino acids.